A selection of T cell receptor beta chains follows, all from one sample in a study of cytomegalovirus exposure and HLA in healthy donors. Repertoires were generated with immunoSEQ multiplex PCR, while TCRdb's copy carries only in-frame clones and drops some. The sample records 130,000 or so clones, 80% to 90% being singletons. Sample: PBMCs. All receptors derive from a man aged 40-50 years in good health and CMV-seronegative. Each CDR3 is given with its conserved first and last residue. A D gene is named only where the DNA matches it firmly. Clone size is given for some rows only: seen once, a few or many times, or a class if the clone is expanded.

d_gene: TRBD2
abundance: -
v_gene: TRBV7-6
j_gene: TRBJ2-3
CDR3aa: CASSLVRTSGGVDTQYF
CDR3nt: TGTGCCAGCAGCTTGGTCAGGACTAGCGGGGGTGTTGATACGCAGTATTTT

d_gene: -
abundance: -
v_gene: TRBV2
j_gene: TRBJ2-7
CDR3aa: CASRGEPYEQYF
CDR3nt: TGTGCCAGCAGAGGGGAACCCTACGAGCAGTACTTC

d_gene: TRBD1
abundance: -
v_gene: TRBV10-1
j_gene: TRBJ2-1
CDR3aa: CASSQDRAYNEQFF
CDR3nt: TGCGCCAGCAGTCAAGACAGGGCCTACAATGAGCAGTTCTTC

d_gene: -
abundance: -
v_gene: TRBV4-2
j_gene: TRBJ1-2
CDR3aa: CASSQDRANYGYTF
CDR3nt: TGTGCCAGCAGCCAAGACAGGGCTAACTATGGCTACACCTTC

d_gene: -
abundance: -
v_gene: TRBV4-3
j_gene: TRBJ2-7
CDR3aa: CASSQDRQGSIEQYF
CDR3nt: TGCGCCAGCAGCCAAGATCGGCAGGGAAGTATCGAGCAGTACTTC

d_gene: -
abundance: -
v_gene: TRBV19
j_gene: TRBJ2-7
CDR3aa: CASSTGRKKYF
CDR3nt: TGTGCCAGTAGTACCGGGAGAAAGAAGTACTTC

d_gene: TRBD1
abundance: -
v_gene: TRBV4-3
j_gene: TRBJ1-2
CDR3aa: CASSQGDRDAYGYTF
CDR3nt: TGCGCCAGCAGCCAAGGGGACAGGGATGCCTATGGCTACACCTTC

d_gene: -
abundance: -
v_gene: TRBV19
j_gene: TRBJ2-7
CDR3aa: CASGVGKDSKKEQYF
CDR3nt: TGTGCCAGTGGGGTCGGAAAGGACTCGAAGAAAGAGCAGTACTTC

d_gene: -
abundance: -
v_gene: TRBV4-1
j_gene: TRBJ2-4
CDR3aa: CASSLDYNSQYF
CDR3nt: TGCGCCAGCAGCCTGGACTACAACAGTCAGTACTTC

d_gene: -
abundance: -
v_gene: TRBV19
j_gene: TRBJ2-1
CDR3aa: CASSETPIGLTGEQFF
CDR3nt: TGTGCCAGTAGTGAGACTCCCATAGGGTTAACAGGTGAGCAGTTCTTC

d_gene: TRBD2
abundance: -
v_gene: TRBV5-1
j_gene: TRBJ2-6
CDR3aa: CASSLTSAGSSGANVLTF
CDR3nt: TGCGCCAGCAGCTTAACTAGCGCGGGGAGCTCTGGGGCCAACGTCCTGACTTTC

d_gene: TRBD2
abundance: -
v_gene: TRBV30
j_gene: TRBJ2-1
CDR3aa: CAGSGLAGSHQFF
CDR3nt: TGTGCCGGCTCGGGACTAGCGGGCTCCCACCAGTTCTTC

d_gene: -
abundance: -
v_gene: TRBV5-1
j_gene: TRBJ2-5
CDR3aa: CASSVKETQYF
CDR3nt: TGCGCCAGCTCCGTAAAAGAGACCCAGTACTTC

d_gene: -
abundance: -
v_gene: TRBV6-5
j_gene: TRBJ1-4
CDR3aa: CASRQRNEKLFF
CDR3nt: TGTGCCAGCCGACAGCGTAATGAAAAACTGTTTTTT

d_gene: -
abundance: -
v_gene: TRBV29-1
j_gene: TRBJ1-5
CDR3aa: CSVGDQPQHF
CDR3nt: TGCAGCGTAGGAGATCAGCCCCAGCATTTT

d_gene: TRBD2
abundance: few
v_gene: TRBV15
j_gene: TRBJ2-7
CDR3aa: CATSVNRDWAPELAGTPSYEQYF
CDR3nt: TGTGCCACCAGCGTAAACCGGGACTGGGCCCCGGAACTAGCGGGAACCCCCTCCTACGAGCAGTACTTC

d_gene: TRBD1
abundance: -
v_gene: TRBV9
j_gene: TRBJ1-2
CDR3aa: CASSVWDSFGYTF
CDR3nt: TGTGCCAGCAGCGTATGGGACAGCTTCGGCTACACCTTC

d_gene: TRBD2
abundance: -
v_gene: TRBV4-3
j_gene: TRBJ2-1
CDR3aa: CASSVSGGRSSYNEQFF
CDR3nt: TGCGCCAGCAGCGTGAGCGGGGGGCGGAGCTCCTACAATGAGCAGTTCTTC

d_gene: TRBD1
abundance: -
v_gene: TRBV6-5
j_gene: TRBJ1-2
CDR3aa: CASRGSGGGYTF
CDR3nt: TGTGCCAGCAGGGGATCAGGGGGAGGCTACACCTTC

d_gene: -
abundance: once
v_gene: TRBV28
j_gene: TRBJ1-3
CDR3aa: CASSFGGQAGNTIYF
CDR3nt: TGTGCCAGCAGTTTTGGGGGCCAAGCTGGAAACACCATATATTTT

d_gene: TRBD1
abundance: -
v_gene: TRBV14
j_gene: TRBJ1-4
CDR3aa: CASSQTRGATNEKLFF
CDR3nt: TGTGCCAGCAGCCAAACCAGGGGGGCAACTAATGAAAAACTGTTTTTT

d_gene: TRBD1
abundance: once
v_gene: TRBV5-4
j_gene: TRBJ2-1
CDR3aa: CASSSPGQRGDEQFF
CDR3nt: TGTGCCAGCAGCTCCCCGGGACAGCGTGGGGATGAGCAGTTCTTC

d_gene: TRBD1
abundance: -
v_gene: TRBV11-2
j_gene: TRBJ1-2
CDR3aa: CASSFNYRGGYTF
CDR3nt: TGTGCCAGCAGCTTCAACTACAGGGGTGGCTACACCTTC

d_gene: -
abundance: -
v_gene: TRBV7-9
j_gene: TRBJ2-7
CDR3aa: CASSLGQASYEQYF
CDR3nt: TGTGCCAGCAGCTTAGGACAGGCCTCCTACGAGCAGTACTTC

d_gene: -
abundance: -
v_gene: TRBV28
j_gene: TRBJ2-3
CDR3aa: CASSTGPSTDTQYF
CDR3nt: TGTGCCAGCAGTACTGGGCCGTCCACAGATACGCAGTATTTT

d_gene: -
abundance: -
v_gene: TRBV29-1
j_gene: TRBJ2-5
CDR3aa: CSVRPPAGHKETQYF
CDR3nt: TGCAGCGTTCGCCCCCCAGCGGGACATAAAGAGACCCAGTACTTC

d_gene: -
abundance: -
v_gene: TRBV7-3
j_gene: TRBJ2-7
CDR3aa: CASSQGQLSSYEQYF
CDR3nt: TGTGCCAGCAGCCAAGGACAGCTTTCTTCCTACGAGCAGTACTTC

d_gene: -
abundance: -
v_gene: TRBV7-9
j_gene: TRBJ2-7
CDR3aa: CASSPLIAYEQYF
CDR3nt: TGTGCCAGCAGCCCTCTTATAGCCTACGAGCAGTACTTC

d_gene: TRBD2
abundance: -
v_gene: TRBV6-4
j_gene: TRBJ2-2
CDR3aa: CASSDSFSGSPGELFF
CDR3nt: TGTGCCAGCAGTGACTCTTTTAGCGGGAGTCCCGGGGAGCTGTTTTTT

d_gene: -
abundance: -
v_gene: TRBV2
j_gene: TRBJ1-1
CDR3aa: CASAPGRGDTEAFF
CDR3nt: TGTGCCAGCGCTCCAGGAAGGGGCGACACTGAAGCTTTCTTT

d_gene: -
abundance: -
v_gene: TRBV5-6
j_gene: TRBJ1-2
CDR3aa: CASSLDRVYYGYTF
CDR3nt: TGTGCCAGCAGCTTGGACAGGGTCTATTATGGCTACACCTTC

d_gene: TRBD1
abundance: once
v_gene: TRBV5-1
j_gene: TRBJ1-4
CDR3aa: CASSSGQGAARRNEKLFF
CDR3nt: TGCGCCAGCAGCTCAGGACAGGGGGCGGCGAGGCGTAATGAAAAACTGTTTTTT

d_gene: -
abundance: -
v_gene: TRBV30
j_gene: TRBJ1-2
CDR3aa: CAFYPDGYTF
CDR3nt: TGTGCCTTTTACCCGGATGGCTACACCTTC

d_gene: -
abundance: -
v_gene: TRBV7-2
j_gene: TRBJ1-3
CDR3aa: CASSSLGRYPGNTIYF
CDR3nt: TGTGCCAGCAGCTCCCTTGGGAGATACCCTGGAAACACCATATATTTT

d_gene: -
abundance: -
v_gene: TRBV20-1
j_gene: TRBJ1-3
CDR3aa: CSALTGNTIYF
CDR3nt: TGCAGTGCACTAACCGGAAACACCATATATTTT

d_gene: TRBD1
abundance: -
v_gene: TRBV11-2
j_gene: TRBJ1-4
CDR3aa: CASSSRDRANNEKLFF
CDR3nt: TGTGCCAGCAGCTCGCGGGACAGGGCGAATAATGAAAAACTGTTTTTT

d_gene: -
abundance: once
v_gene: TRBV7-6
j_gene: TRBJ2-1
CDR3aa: CASSLETPSSYNEQFF
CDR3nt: TGTGCCAGCAGCTTAGAGACTCCTTCCTCCTACAATGAGCAGTTCTTC